This record looks at one TCR beta chain sequence and its context. As yet, its antigen is unknown. The data originate from a study of blood T cells in healthy people across ages. Study overall: Template switching retrieved approximately one barcoded beta molecule for each two T cells.

The CDR3 extends over 13 amino acids. V lost 3 bases to trimming and J lost 7 bases, with 12 bases between them. Germline CDR1 reads LNHNV; CDR2 reads YYDKDF (reference sequence). Study findings and constraints: Estimated diversity that came from one million T cells was considered an underestimate.

A J-beta primer mix and a sample-barcoded 5' primer were used in a second PCR of about 7 to 12 cycles. TCRdb fed the 5' RACE reads into MiXCR, producing one record per CDR3 protein. The repertoire holds around 1,000,000 distinct CDR3 sequences, with around 27% as singletons. These data were likewise used in another study, on T cells of mothers and their children. Per that study: With unrelated pairs as the comparison, related mother-child pairs had a slightly higher overlap that was not significant.

The chain recombines TRBV15 with TRBJ1-1; unclear D gene. The source is a girl aged 2 to 9 in good health. Material: blood. The CDR3, as DNA: TGTGCCACCAGCAGGCAAGGAGGCATTGAAGCTTTCTTT. Amino acids: CATSRQGGIEAFF.